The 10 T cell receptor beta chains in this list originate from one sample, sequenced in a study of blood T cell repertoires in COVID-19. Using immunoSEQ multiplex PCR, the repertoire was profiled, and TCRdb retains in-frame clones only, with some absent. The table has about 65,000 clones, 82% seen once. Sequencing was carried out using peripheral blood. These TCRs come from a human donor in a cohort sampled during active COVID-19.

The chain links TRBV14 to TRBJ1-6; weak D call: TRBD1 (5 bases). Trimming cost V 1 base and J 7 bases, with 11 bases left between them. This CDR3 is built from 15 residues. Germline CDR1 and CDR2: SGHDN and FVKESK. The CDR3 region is CASSQVSGGNSPLHF. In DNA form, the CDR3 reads TGTGCCAGCAGCCAAGTCTCCGGGGGAAATTCACCCCTCCACTTT.

Here the CDR3 reads CASSLVGGNGYTF. The CDR3, as DNA: TGTGCCAGCAGCTTAGTGGGGGGAAATGGCTACACCTTC. V usage is TRBV13 and J usage is TRBJ1-2, with a possible D match to TRBD1 (5 bases). The CDR3 has 13 amino acids. Trimming pared 1 base from V and 6 bases from J, leaving 9 bases between. Germline V lookup: CDR1 PRHDT, CDR2 FYEKMQ (reference sequence).

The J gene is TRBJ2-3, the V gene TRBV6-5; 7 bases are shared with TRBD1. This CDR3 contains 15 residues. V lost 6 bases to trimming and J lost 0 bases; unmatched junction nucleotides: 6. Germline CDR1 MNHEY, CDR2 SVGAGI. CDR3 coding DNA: TGTGCCAGCAGCCGACAGGGCGGGAGCACAGATACGCAGTATTTT. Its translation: CASSRQGGSTDTQYF.

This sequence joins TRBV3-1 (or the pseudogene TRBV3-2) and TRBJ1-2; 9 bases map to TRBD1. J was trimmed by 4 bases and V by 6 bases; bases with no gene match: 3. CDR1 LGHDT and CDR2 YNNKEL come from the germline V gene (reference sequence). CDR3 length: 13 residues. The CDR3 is CASSGTGRYGYTF. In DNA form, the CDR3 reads TGTGCCAGCAGTGGGACAGGGCGCTATGGCTACACCTTC.

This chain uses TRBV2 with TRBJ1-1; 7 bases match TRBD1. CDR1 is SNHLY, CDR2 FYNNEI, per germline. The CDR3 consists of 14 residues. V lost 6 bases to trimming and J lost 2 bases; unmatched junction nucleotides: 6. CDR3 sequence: CASSADRINTEAFF. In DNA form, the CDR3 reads TGTGCCAGCAGCGCGGACAGGATAAACACTGAAGCTTTCTTT.

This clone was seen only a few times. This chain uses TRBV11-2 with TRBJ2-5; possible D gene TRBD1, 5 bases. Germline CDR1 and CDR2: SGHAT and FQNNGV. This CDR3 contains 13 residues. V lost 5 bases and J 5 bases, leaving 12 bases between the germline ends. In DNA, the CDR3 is TGTGCCAGCAGCGCAGGGTTGATTGAGACCCAGTACTTC. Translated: CASSAGLIETQYF. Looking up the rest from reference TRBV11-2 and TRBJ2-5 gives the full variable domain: EAGVAQSPRYKIIEKRQSVAFWCNPISGHATLYWYQQILGQGPKLLIQFQNNGVVDDSQLPKDRFSAERLKGVDSTLKIQPAKLEDSAVYLCASSAGLIETQYFGPGTRLLVL.

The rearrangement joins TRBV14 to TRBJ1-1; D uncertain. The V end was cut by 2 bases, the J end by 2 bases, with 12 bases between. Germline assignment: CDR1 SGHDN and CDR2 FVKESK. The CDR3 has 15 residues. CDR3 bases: TGTGCCAGCAGCCAATCCGGCGGACTAAACACTGAAGCTTTCTTT. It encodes CASSQSGGLNTEAFF. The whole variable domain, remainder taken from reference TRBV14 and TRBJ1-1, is EAGVTQFPSHSVIEKGQTVTLRCDPISGHDNLYWYRRVMGKEIKFLLHFVKESKQDESGMPNNRFLAERTGGTYSTLKVQPAELEDSGVYFCASSQSGGLNTEAFFGQGTRLTVV.

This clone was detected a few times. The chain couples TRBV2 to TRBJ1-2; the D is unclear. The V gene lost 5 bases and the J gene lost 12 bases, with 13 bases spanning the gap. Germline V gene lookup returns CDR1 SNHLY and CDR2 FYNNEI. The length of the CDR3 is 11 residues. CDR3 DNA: TGTGCCAGCAGTTCAAAGTGGAGTAACACCTTC. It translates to CASSSKWSNTF.

DNA for the CDR3: TGTGCCAGCAGTCTCCGTAGTCCGTCCGGGGGTTCACCCCTCCACTTT. It codes for CASSLRSPSGGSPLHF. This chain uses TRBV27 with TRBJ1-6; a weak D match, TRBD1 (5 bases). CDR1 and CDR2 (germline): MNHEY, SMNVEV (reference sequence). The germline V and J ends were trimmed by 5 bases and 9 bases, with 20 bases remaining between them. The CDR3 extends over 16 amino acids.

The CDR3 region is CASTSGQGIDGYTF. The CDR3 DNA follows: TGTGCCAGCACCTCGGGACAGGGCATAGATGGCTACACCTTC. This chain uses TRBV2 with TRBJ1-2; the match to TRBD1 covers 9 bases. In germline, CDR1 is SNHLY, CDR2 FYNNEI. V was pared by 7 bases and J by 6 bases, with 9 bases of the junction left unmatched. The CDR3 extends over 14 amino acids.